Sequencing of this T cell receptor beta chain was carried out in a study of T cell repertoires in ileal Crohn's disease. Overall study context: Roughly 40% were active smokers at surgery; median disease duration was around 8 years.

J lost 4 bases, V lost 8 bases, and 4 bases had no gene match. The CDR3 is 13 amino acids. The germline CDR1 and CDR2 sequences are LNHDA and SQIVND (reference sequence). This clone occurred a few times. Its antigen is not identified. TCRB immunosequencing input was about 520 nanograms of biopsy DNA per sample. Here immunoSEQ multiplex PCR was the method, and the copy in TCRdb shows in-frame clones only, minus some. The sample includes approximately 15,000 clones, under 80% seen only once; the top ten take roughly 5%. Study results and caveats: Every patient over 26.8% clonality showed endoscopic recurrence. Sorted CD8 T cells held more high-frequency clones than CD4.

This sequence originates from an adult with Crohn's disease. The chain has TRBV19 and TRBJ2-1; 8 positions match TRBD2. The sample taken for sequencing was ileal tissue. The CDR3 spells CASGTSGYNEQFF. The DNA for the CDR3 is TGTGCCAGTGGAACTAGCGGTTACAATGAGCAGTTCTTC.